These 8 T cell receptor beta chains came from one sample sequenced in a study of read filtering for tumor transcriptome and immune sequencing. From roughly 0.4 ug of RNA, a library with molecular barcoded alpha/delta and beta/gamma adaptors was made. TCRdb re-analysed the reads in MiXCR, keeping a single row per CDR3 protein. The table has 30,000 to 45,000 distinct CDR3 sequences, roughly an eighth seen once. Sequencing was done on a sample of a population of CD138-negative cells sorted from bone marrow. The receptors derive from a donor over 35 with multiple myeloma.

This clonotype was detected many times. V and J are TRBV3-1 and TRBJ2-1; 8 nucleotides align to TRBD2. The germline V gene encodes CDR1 LGHDT and CDR2 YNNKEL (reference sequence). V gave up 6 bases and J gave up 10 bases; unmatched junction bases: 11. CDR3 length equals 14 residues. The CDR3 DNA reads as TGTGCCAGCAGGGCAGGGACTAGGCAGAGAGAGCAGTTCTTC. The encoded protein is CASRAGTRQREQFF.

In its sample, this clonotype was seen many times. The J gene is TRBJ1-3, the V gene TRBV20-1; 9 nucleotides line up with TRBD1. Trimming took 6 bases from V and 4 from J; bases not matched to a gene: 7. This CDR3 region has 14 residues. The germline CDR1 and CDR2 sequences are DFQATT and SNEGSKA (reference sequence). Written as DNA, the CDR3 is TGCAGTGCCCCGGACAGGGGAACAGGAAACACCATATATTTT. This encodes CSAPDRGTGNTIYF.

This clonotype was observed many times. This rearrangement joins TRBV29-1 to TRBJ2-7; D is undetermined. The CDR3 sequence is 14 residues long. Per the germline V gene, CDR1 is SQVTM and CDR2 is ANQGSEA. Trimming took 1 base from V and 2 from J, leaving 12 bases between them. The CDR3 region is CSVEGDGKTYEQYF. The CDR3 DNA reads TGCAGCGTTGAAGGAGATGGTAAAACCTACGAGCAGTACTTC.

This clonotype has ten or more counts. CDR3 residues: CASSLDWGRSDTQYF. CDR3 sequence (DNA): TGTGCCAGCAGCTTAGATTGGGGCCGCTCAGATACGCAGTATTTT. The rearrangement joins TRBV11-2 to TRBJ2-3; tentative D call: TRBD1 (5 bases). V was cut by 0 bases and J by 4 bases, with 11 bases left in between. Germline-derived CDR1 and CDR2 are SGHAT and FQNNGV. This CDR3 comprises 15 residues. The full variable domain, rest sourced from reference TRBV11-2 and TRBJ2-3, is EAGVAQSPRYKIIEKRQSVAFWCNPISGHATLYWYQQILGQGPKLLIQFQNNGVVDDSQLPKDRFSAERLKGVDSTLKIQPAKLEDSAVYLCASSLDWGRSDTQYFGPGTRLTVL.

V and J are TRBV5-6 and TRBJ1-3; possible D gene TRBD1, 5 bases. Germline values: CDR1 SGHDT, CDR2 YYEEEE. V gave up 6 bases and J gave up 0 bases, with 16 bases separating them. The CDR3 contains 16 residues. This CDR3 reads CASKVQGPHSGNTIYF. DNA for the CDR3: TGTGCCAGCAAGGTCCAGGGTCCCCACTCTGGAAACACCATATATTTT.

Many counts were recorded for this clonotype. The V call is TRBV20-1, the J call TRBJ1-5; no clear D gene. Looked up from germline, CDR1 is DFQATT and CDR2 is SNEGSKA (reference sequence). Between the trimmed V and J ends, which lost 3 bases and 7 bases, there was a span of 7 bases. The CDR3 has 11 residues. In DNA, the CDR3 is TGCAGTGCTAGGTCCGGGCAGCCCCAGCATTTT. Amino acids: CSARSGQPQHF.

This clonotype was seen more than once but under ten times. A junction boundary mismatches the germline segment, possibly from a read error. This chain links TRBV4-2 with TRBJ2-3; D is undetermined. The CDR3 totals 14 residues. Per the germline V gene, CDR1 is LGHNA and CDR2 is YNFKEQ. CDR3 nucleotide sequence: TGTGCCAGCAGCCAAGATTTATCGGACGATACGCGGTATTTT. It encodes CASSQDLSDDTRYF.

This clonotype has at least ten counts. The genes are TRBV4-3 and TRBJ1-5, with D maybe TRBD1 (6 bases). The length of the CDR3 is 17 residues. The ends were cut back, 0 bases at V and 1 base at J, with 13 bases in the middle. Germline CDR1 reads LGHNA; CDR2 reads YSLEER. This chain's CDR3 is CASSQDPQGGSNQPQHF. The CDR3 DNA sequence: TGCGCCAGCAGCCAAGACCCTCAAGGGGGGAGCAATCAGCCCCAGCATTTT.